Below, 30 T cell receptor beta chains from the same sample are listed, as sequenced in a study of Graves' ophthalmopathy and Graves' hyperthyroidism. Amplification of the TCR beta CDR3 regions used RNA transcripts (as template). A first-round RT-PCR used HTBI primers, followed by a second-round multiplex PCR. TCRdb redid the calling of the multiplex PCR reads with MiXCR, one entry per CDR3 protein. The table lists more than 1,000,000 distinct CDR3 sequences, 35% to 40% of them singletons, with over 8.5% in the top ten. The sequenced material came from peripheral blood or thyroid tissue (not recorded which). The receptors were gathered from an adult man with Graves' hyperthyroidism.

This clonotype was picked up many times. The chain combines TRBV20-1 with TRBJ1-6, with TRBD1 identical over 10 bases. Germline CDR1 is DFQATT and CDR2 is SNEGSKA (reference sequence). V gave up 3 bases and J gave up 10 bases; unmatched junction bases: 9. The length of the CDR3 is 15 residues. CDR3 sequence: CSARWDRGGWSPLHF. In nucleotides, the CDR3 is TGCAGTGCTAGGTGGGACAGGGGAGGTTGGTCACCCCTCCACTTT.

V usage is TRBV29-1 and J usage is TRBJ2-5; 8 bases line up with TRBD1. Trimming took 6 bases from V and 9 from J; bases not matched to a gene: 6. The CDR3 is made up of 11 amino acids. In germline, CDR1 is SQVTM, CDR2 ANQGSEA. This CDR3 reads CSVGQGLSQYF. DNA for the CDR3: TGCAGCGTCGGACAGGGCCTTTCCCAGTACTTC.

V usage is TRBV6-4 and J usage is TRBJ2-2; D gene ambiguous. CDR1 is MRHNA and CDR2 is SNTAGT in the germline V gene. Trimming cost V 10 bases and J 6 bases, with 18 bases left between them. This CDR3 has 14 residues. Here the CDR3 DNA reads TGTGCCACGTTGGGAAAGCTCAGCTCCGGGGAGCTGTTTTTT. It yields the protein CATLGKLSSGELFF.

This clonotype came up many times. This chain connects TRBV7-9 to TRBJ1-6, with D possibly matching TRBD1 (5 bases). Germline CDR1 and CDR2: SEHNR and FQNEAQ (reference sequence). There are 15 residues in the CDR3. V dropped 8 bases and J dropped 8 bases, with 19 bases sitting between them. DNA for the CDR3: TGTGCCAGCTACCCAGTGGGGCCAGTGGATTCACCCCTCCACTTT. This encodes CASYPVGPVDSPLHF.

There are many counts of this clonotype. The chain carries TRBV7-2 and TRBJ2-5; possibly TRBD2 for D (5 bases). Germline V gene data show CDR1 as SGHTA and CDR2 as FQGNSA. V lost 1 base to trimming and J lost 4 bases, with 13 bases between them. The CDR3 runs to 15 residues. CDR3 in DNA: TGTGCCAGCAGCTTAGGGTACGGGGAATTAGAGACCCAGTACTTC. Residues: CASSLGYGELETQYF.

This clonotype has more than one count but fewer than ten. The rearrangement joins TRBV28 to TRBJ2-5; D is undetermined. V shed 7 bases and J shed 9 bases, with 12 bases lying between them. The CDR3 is 11 amino acids. CDR1 and CDR2 from the germline V gene are MDHEN and SYDVKM. CDR3 sequence reads: CASKFETAQYF. Here the CDR3 DNA reads TGTGCCAGCAAATTCGAGACGGCCCAGTACTTC.

This clonotype was seen ten or more times. CDR3 coding DNA: TGCAGCGTTGAAGGCCGGCGGGGGGACACTGAAGCTTTCTTT. Encoded protein: CSVEGRRGDTEAFF. The chain links TRBV29-1 to TRBJ1-1; a possible D gene is TRBD1 (5 bases). The CDR3 has 14 amino acids. The V gene's germline CDR1 is SQVTM and CDR2 ANQGSEA. V gave up 1 base and J gave up 3 bases, with 12 bases separating them. Combining the CDR3 with reference TRBV29-1 and TRBJ1-1 gives the whole variable domain SAVISQKPSRDICQRGTSLTIQCQVDSQVTMMFWYRQQPGQSLTLIATANQGSEATYESGFVIDKFPISRPNLTFSTLTVSNMSPEDSSIYLCSVEGRRGDTEAFFGQGTRLTVV.

This clonotype came up a few times. Mismatch with germline at one junction end may stem from a read error. The chain has TRBV24-1 and TRBJ1-2; 7 nucleotides line up with TRBD1. The CDR3 sequence is 13 residues long. Per germline, CDR1 KGHDR and CDR2 SFDVKD. CDR3 nucleotide sequence: TGTGCCAGCAGTTTACAGGGGTTCGATGGCTACACCTTC. Amino acid sequence: CASSLQGFDGYTF.

Only a few counts were recorded for this clonotype. V and J are TRBV11-2 and TRBJ2-5, with D possibly being TRBD1 (5 bases). Per the germline V gene, CDR1 is SGHAT and CDR2 is FQNNGV. Between the trimmed V and J ends, which lost 0 bases and 5 bases, there was a span of 13 bases. The length of the CDR3 is 15 residues. CDR3 nucleotide sequence: TGTGCCAGCAGCTTAGAGGTCTGGGGCTGGGAGACCCAGTACTTC. Its translation is CASSLEVWGWETQYF.

V gene TRBV20-1 combines with J gene TRBJ2-7; 8 bases map to TRBD2. This CDR3 comprises 14 residues. V shed 1 base, J shed 4 bases, and the junction held 6 bases outside the gene matches. Germline loops: CDR1 DFQATT, CDR2 SNEGSKA (reference sequence). Written as DNA, the CDR3 is TGCAGTGCTAGAGTGAGCGGGGGACCATACGAGCAGTACTTC. It is translated as CSARVSGGPYEQYF.

A note on this clonotype: Because the CDR3 is missing its conserved closing phenylalanine or tryptophan, this is likely a read error. The rearrangement joins TRBV14 to TRBJ2-5; D gene uncertain. Between the trimmed V and J ends, which lost 8 bases and 1 base, there was a span of 11 bases. The CDR3 sequence is 13 residues long. CDR1 is SGHDN and CDR2 is FVKESK in the germline V gene. For the CDR3, the DNA is TGTGCCAGCCGCGCCGTGGCCCAAGAGACCCAGTACTTA. It yields the protein CASRAVAQETQYL.

This clonotype has at least ten counts. The chain couples TRBV15 to TRBJ1-3; a possible D gene is TRBD1 (6 bases). This CDR3 has 17 residues. CDR1 and CDR2 (germline): LNHNV, YYDKDF (reference sequence). V shed 4 bases and J shed 0 bases, with 16 bases lying between them. The chain's CDR3 is CATSTPLGQSSGNTIYF. As DNA, the CDR3 is TGTGCCACCAGCACCCCCTTAGGACAGAGCTCTGGAAACACCATATATTTT. The variable domain in full, with the rest retrieved from reference TRBV15 and TRBJ1-3, is DAMVIQNPRYQVTQFGKPVTLSCSQTLNHNVMYWYQQKSSQAPKLLFHYYDKDFNNEADTPDNFQSRRPNTSFCFLDIRSPGLGDTAMYLCATSTPLGQSSGNTIYFGEGSWLTVV.

The rearrangement links TRBV10-3 to TRBJ1-6, with 7 bases lining up with TRBD1. V gave up 10 bases and J gave up 7 bases; unmatched junction bases: 7. Looked up from germline, CDR1 is ENHRY and CDR2 is SYGVKD. The CDR3 has 13 amino acids. CDR3 bases: TGTGCCACCCAGGGGGTTTTGAATTCACCCCTCCACTTT. It translates to CATQGVLNSPLHF.

The sample holds many counts of this clonotype. The chain is built from TRBV3-1 and TRBJ1-6; D ambiguous. Trimming pared 4 bases from V and 7 bases from J, leaving 14 bases between. The germline V gene has CDR1 LGHDT and CDR2 YNNKEL (reference sequence). The CDR3 is 15 residues long. CDR3 region: CASSPAWSINSPLHF. In DNA, the CDR3 is TGTGCCAGCAGCCCGGCTTGGTCCATAAATTCACCCCTCCACTTT.

This clonotype occurred many times. J is TRBJ2-7 and V is TRBV7-2; D not certain. CDR1 is SGHTA, CDR2 FQGNSA, per germline. The V gene lost 5 bases and the J gene lost 2 bases, with 16 bases spanning the gap. CDR3 length equals 15 residues. The chain's CDR3 is CASSRLPDSAYEQYF. CDR3 sequence (DNA): TGTGCCAGCAGCCGACTGCCAGACTCTGCCTACGAGCAGTACTTC.

This clonotype has ten or more counts. This rearrangement joins TRBV24-1 to TRBJ1-2, with D hard to call. Germline-derived CDR1 and CDR2 are KGHDR and SFDVKD. This CDR3 is 14 amino acids long. The V end was cut by 4 bases, the J end by 2 bases, with 10 bases between. As DNA, the CDR3 is TGTGCCACCAGTGAAGGCAGAAACAACTATGGCTACACCTTC. Residues: CATSEGRNNYGYTF.

The chain combines TRBV12-3 or TRBV12-4 with TRBJ2-5, with D hard to call. The CDR3 spans 12 residues. V was trimmed by 5 bases and J by 7 bases, leaving 11 bases between them. CDR3 sequence: CASSDHSGTQYF. CDR3 coding DNA: TGTGCCAGCAGTGACCACAGTGGGACCCAGTACTTC.

This clonotype was seen a few times. V and J are TRBV5-6 and TRBJ2-5, with TRBD1 matching 8 bases. Trimming took 4 bases from V and 4 from J; bases not matched to a gene: 9. The length of the CDR3 is 15 residues. Germline V gene data show CDR1 as SGHDT and CDR2 as YYEEEE. The CDR3 region has the DNA TGTGCCAGCAGCCCCCATCAGGGGGCGGGAGAGACCCAGTACTTC. Translating gives CASSPHQGAGETQYF.

A word on this clonotype: A read error is possible here, since a much larger clone lies one base away. This chain links TRBV7-2 with TRBJ1-6; D gene ambiguous. CDR3 length: 16 amino acids. With 7 bases removed from V and 0 bases from J, the gap between germline ends came to 13 bases. Germline CDR1 and CDR2: SGHTA and FQGNSA. CDR3 nucleotides: TGTGCCAGCACCCCCAGGAGTGGCTCCTATAATTCACCCCTCCACTTT. Its protein is CASTPRSGSYNSPLHF.

The V call is TRBV10-3, the J call TRBJ1-5, with D maybe TRBD1 (6 bases). The CDR3 consists of 15 residues. Germline values: CDR1 ENHRY, CDR2 SYGVKD. Trimming took off 10 bases at V and 6 bases at J, with 22 bases between the two ends. The CDR3 loop reads CASVKGHLGRQPQHF. CDR3 bases: TGTGCCAGCGTCAAGGGACACCTAGGACGTCAGCCCCAGCATTTT.

A word on this clonotype: The conserved final phenylalanine or tryptophan is absent from the CDR3, which likely points to a read error. This chain joins TRBV15 and TRBJ1-1; TRBD1 aligns across 8 bases. Per the germline V gene, CDR1 is LNHNV and CDR2 is YYDKDF (reference sequence). There are 15 residues in the CDR3. V was clipped by 3 bases and J by 4 bases; unmatched bases: 7. CDR3 loop: CATSSRARGPTEAFS. The CDR3 region has the DNA TGTGCCACCAGCAGCAGGGCCAGGGGGCCCACTGAAGCTTTCTCT.

As for this clonotype: This clone may be a read error of a much larger clone one base away. The rearrangement uses TRBV9 and TRBJ1-6; no clear D gene. This CDR3 comprises 16 residues. CDR1 is SGDLS and CDR2 is YYNGEE in the germline V gene. The germline V and J ends were trimmed by 4 bases and 9 bases, with 20 bases remaining between them. This chain's CDR3 is CASSPDGEPDGSPLHF. DNA for the CDR3: TGTGCCAGCAGCCCAGATGGGGAACCAGACGGTTCACCCCTCCACTTT.

This clonotype was seen more than once but under ten times. The J gene is TRBJ1-4, the V gene TRBV20-1; TRBD1 might be the D (5 bases). This CDR3 contains 15 residues. The V and J ends lost 5 bases and 5 bases respectively, with 18 bases between them. Germline V lookup: CDR1 DFQATT, CDR2 SNEGSKA (reference sequence). The CDR3 sequence: CSAPPPGRGNEKLFF. CDR3 in DNA: TGCAGTGCTCCACCCCCGGGACGGGGAAATGAAAAACTGTTTTTT.

The V and J genes are TRBV6-2 or TRBV6-3 and TRBJ1-5; 8 bases are a match to TRBD1. CDR1 and CDR2 (germline): MNHEY, SVGEGT. The CDR3 spans 14 residues. The ends lost 7 bases at V and 5 bases at J; junction bases unmatched: 7. CDR3 in amino acids: CASTIGTGYQPQHF. CDR3 sequence (DNA): TGTGCCAGCACAATCGGGACAGGTTATCAGCCCCAGCATTTT.

There are a few counts of this clonotype. The rearrangement joins TRBV28 to TRBJ1-6; TRBD1 matches 8 bases. With 7 bases clipped from V and 14 bases from J, the junction kept 13 bases outside the gene matches. Germline V gene lookup returns CDR1 MDHEN and CDR2 SYDVKM. The CDR3 has 14 amino acids. In DNA, the CDR3 is TGTGCCAGCACCAACCAGGACAGGGAATCGGCCCTCCACTTT. Translated: CASTNQDRESALHF.

J is TRBJ1-2 and V is TRBV29-1; D gene uncertain. The CDR3 loop spans 13 amino acids. The germline CDR1 and CDR2 sequences are SQVTM and ANQGSEA. V lost 8 bases, J lost 6 bases, and 19 bases lay in between. In DNA form, the CDR3 reads TGCAGCTTAGGCCGTTCCAGGAAGGATGGCTACACCTTC. Translated: CSLGRSRKDGYTF.

The chain carries TRBV20-1 and TRBJ2-7; 7 bases map to TRBD2. J was trimmed by 6 bases and V by 1 base; bases with no gene match: 15. This CDR3 comprises 16 residues. Germline values: CDR1 DFQATT, CDR2 SNEGSKA (reference sequence). As DNA, the CDR3 is TGCAGTGCTAGAGCCACTAGCACCGGGGAGGGTGGCGAGCAGTACTTC. This codes for CSARATSTGEGGEQYF.

A note on this clonotype: Being one base from a much bigger clone, this may be a read error. The J gene is TRBJ2-7, the V gene TRBV6-2 or TRBV6-3, with a tentative D call TRBD2 (5 bases). Between the trimmed V and J ends, which lost 10 bases and 5 bases, there was a span of 24 bases. The germline V gene encodes CDR1 MNHEY and CDR2 SVGEGT. The CDR3 is made up of 15 amino acids. This CDR3 is CATSLVFVTRNEQYF. In nucleotides, the CDR3 is TGTGCCACCAGCTTAGTTTTTGTTACTAGGAACGAGCAGTACTTC.

This clonotype was observed a handful of times. One junction end does not reproduce the germline sequence, and a read error may be involved. The gene calls are TRBV6-6 and TRBJ2-2; D is perhaps TRBD1 (6 bases). Germline V gene data show CDR1 as MNHNY and CDR2 as SVGAGI (reference sequence). The CDR3 spans 16 residues. CDR3 DNA sequence: TGTGCCATCAGTGACGCCCCAGGGGCGGACACCGGGGAGCTGTTTTTT. Its translation: CAISDAPGADTGELFF.

This clonotype was observed many times. J is TRBJ2-6 and V is TRBV29-1; maybe TRBD1 (5 bases). CDR1 is SQVTM and CDR2 is ANQGSEA in the germline V gene. V lost 5 bases, J lost 4 bases, and 12 bases lay in between. The CDR3 loop spans 14 amino acids. CDR3 coding DNA: TGCAGCGTTCGATCAGGGTTAGGGGCCAACGTCCTGACTTTC. Amino acid sequence: CSVRSGLGANVLTF.